This TCR beta chain was sequenced in a study of neurological immune-mediated disorders (dated by TCRdb to about 2019). Broadly, across the study: Among the 34 multiple sclerosis patients, relapsing-remitting MS was present in around 31 and secondary progressive MS was present in 3. The study compared peripheral blood TCR-beta repertoires of HTLV-I-associated myelopathy (HAM/TSP) patients, multiple sclerosis patients and healthy controls using UMI-based sequencing. The cohort was made up of about 68 subjects, consisting of around 14 HAM/TSP patients, some 34 multiple sclerosis patients and 20 healthy controls. The approximately 100 TCR-beta libraries included longitudinal samples, technical triplicates and paired sorted CD4+ and CD8+ T-cell subsets alongside PBMC samples.

The CDR3 goes from the cysteine to the phenylalanine over 16 residues. Of the read, only the CDR3 DNA is kept; its 48 bases are in frame from base 1. V is pared back by 6 bases and J by 2 bases, with 22 bases lying between the germline termini. Reading the germline V gene (reference sequence) gives CDR1 DFQATT and CDR2 SNEGSKA. Here is what the overall study found, with its caveats: The MS cluster was not associated with any clinical or MRI features, and the authors stated that larger cohorts are needed. Phylogenetic analysis grouped repertoires from 18 of 34 MS patients into a cluster of related CDR3 sequences, suggesting a possible repertoire-level signature. TCR clonal expansion was greatest in HAM/TSP patients and smallest in MS patients, who ranked below even healthy controls. No identical CDR3 amino acid sequences were found to be shared among expanded clones across subjects, suggesting that TCR-beta repertoires were private in all groups.

For unsorted PBMC libraries, 2 million PBMCs were used after storage in RNAlater at -80 degrees C until RNA extraction. Multiple sclerosis patients were enrolled in a US clinical protocol evaluating disease progression by magnetic resonance imaging. Peripheral blood was subjected to Ficoll-Hypaque density gradient centrifugation to isolate PBMCs, which were then cryopreserved in liquid nitrogen. To synthesize cDNA, template-switch 5'RACE was performed with a primer carrying a 10-nucleotide random unique molecular identifier so that each TCR transcript was tagged. Every sequencing run covered 15-18 subjects and yielded more than 170 million TCR-beta sequences. Total RNA was extracted with the RNeasy kit. The KAPA Real-time Library Amplification kit was used to amplify TCR-beta VDJ regions with primers targeting the TCR constant region and the 5'RACE anchor. A first PCR added sample indexes and Illumina adaptors, and a second PCR then raised library yield. The roughly 650 bp TCR product was size-selected on a 2% E-gel SizeSelection system after Ampure bead purification. Before pooling, library quality was assessed on a Bioanalyzer, concentration was determined with Qubit, and library quantification was performed with the Kapa Library Quantification kit. An Illumina HiSeq 2500 sequenced the libraries paired-end 2 x 150 bp. To increase sequence diversity, roughly 24-32% phiX was spiked into each library pool. In the original analysis: The UMI-based MiGEC pipeline processed quality-filtered reads and removed over 80% of raw TCR sequences during error correction. IMGT germline references were used for aligning VDJ genes, and each clonotype was defined as a unique CDR3 amino acid sequence together with its V-J genes. Clonal expansion, Shannon diversity and CDR3 relatedness (CalcPairwiseDistances, ClusterSamples) were evaluated with VDJtools, and phylogenetic trees were built with CLCbio workbench. A clone was classed as expanded if it had 8 or more unique UMIs, a cutoff based on coefficient-of-variation modelling across technical triplicates. TCRdb applied fastp at Q25 and MiXCR to the public reads, then kept only in-frame beta chains. Under each unique CDR3 protein, matching rows form one entry showing the most common genes and DNA. The V and J calls here are based on TCRdb, not the publication. The table for this sample lists roughly 90,000 distinct CDR3 sequences; under 4.5% of them were counted only once. Around 3.1% of the sample rests with the top ten.

This clonotype showed up many times. Its antigen remains undetermined. Qualities for individual bases were not recorded, and no much larger clone is one base off. The sequenced sample was PBMCs. The receptor was derived from a woman in her forties or fifties with multiple sclerosis. This chain is built from TRBV20-1 and TRBJ1-2; perhaps TRBD1 is the D gene, with 6 bases matching. CDR3 loop: CSAPSWGGAENYGYTF. DNA sequence: TGCAGTGCCCCCAGTTGGGGGGGCGCCGAAAACTATGGCTACACCTTC.